This is a list of T cell receptor beta chains from one sample in a study of graft-versus-host responses after intestinal transplantation. Only in-frame clones appear in the TCRdb table, and some are missing; sequencing was by immunoSEQ multiplex PCR. The repertoire consists of approximately 130,000 clones, with around 94% occurring once and the leading ten covering approximately 0.17%. The antigens these receptors bind are not known. The sample was unstimulated CD4+ T cells sorted from spleen or lymph node cells, taken before intestinal transplant. The receptors were sampled from a human donor who received an intestinal transplant. The conserved cysteine and the conserved F or W are not part of the CDR3 here. Each record gives: CDR3 protein, D gene, J gene, V gene. A D gene is named only where the DNA matches it firmly.

ASGLDRLADIQY	TRBD2	TRBJ2-4	TRBV12-5
ASSREGGNTIY	.	TRBJ1-3	TRBV9
ASSTLSGNTIY	.	TRBJ1-3	TRBV6-6
AISEPNQPQH	.	TRBJ1-5	TRBV10-3
ASSVQGAGEQF	TRBD1	TRBJ2-1	TRBV6-1
ASSPSGGSYEQY	TRBD2	TRBJ2-7	TRBV7-2
ASSTVRVGNTIY	.	TRBJ1-3	TRBV7-2
ASSFRGGYSNQPQH	TRBD1	TRBJ1-5	TRBV19
ASSATSNQPQH	.	TRBJ1-5	TRBV10-3
ASSPGTSGGARTGELF	TRBD2	TRBJ2-2	TRBV5-4
ASSETGSYGYT	TRBD1	TRBJ1-2	TRBV7-6
ASSPRQFYNEQF	.	TRBJ2-1	TRBV28
ASSERIILSGAGETQY	TRBD2	TRBJ2-5	TRBV6-1
AWSVGETQY	.	TRBJ2-5	TRBV30
ASSLETETGELF	.	TRBJ2-2	TRBV11-2
ASSLSPGVGEQY	.	TRBJ2-7	TRBV5-1
ASSAEPQGRVQY	TRBD2	TRBJ2-5	TRBV9
ASSIRPTGELF	.	TRBJ2-2	TRBV19
ASSSRQNSNTGELF	.	TRBJ2-2	TRBV7-3
ASSLVSGTGANVLT	.	TRBJ2-6	TRBV11-2
ASSGTSGAYEQY	.	TRBJ2-7	TRBV7-9
ASSLQLLAGGQETQY	TRBD2	TRBJ2-5	TRBV5-4